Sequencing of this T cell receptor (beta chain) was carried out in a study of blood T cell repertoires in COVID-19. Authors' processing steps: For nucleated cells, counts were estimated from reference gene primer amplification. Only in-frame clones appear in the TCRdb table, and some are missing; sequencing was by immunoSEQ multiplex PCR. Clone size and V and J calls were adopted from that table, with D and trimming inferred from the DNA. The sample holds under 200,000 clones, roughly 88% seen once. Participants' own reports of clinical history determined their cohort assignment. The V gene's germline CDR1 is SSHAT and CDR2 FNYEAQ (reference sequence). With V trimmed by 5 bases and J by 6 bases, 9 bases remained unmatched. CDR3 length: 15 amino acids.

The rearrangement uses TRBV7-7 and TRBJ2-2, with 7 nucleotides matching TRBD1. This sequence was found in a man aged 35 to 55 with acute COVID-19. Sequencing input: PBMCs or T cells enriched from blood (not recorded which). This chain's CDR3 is CASSPSYRGAGELFF. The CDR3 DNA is TGTGCCAGCAGCCCTTCTTACAGGGGAGCCGGGGAGCTGTTTTTT.